The next 3 T cell receptor beta chains were all read from a single sample in a study of T cell changes during pregnancy in multiple sclerosis (dated by TCRdb to between 2018 and 2021). The library was made by the immunoSEQ multiplex PCR assay. TCRdb obtained this table from immuneACCESS and retained in-frame rearrangements with V and J assigned. These tables miss some clones; where compared with another copy, unresolved V genes account for less than half of the shortfall, and the remainder is unexplained. The sample yields about 75,000 clones; about 89% were counted once. Of the sample, around 0.96% falls within the top ten clones. Sequenced material: peripheral blood, taken in the first trimester of pregnancy. The receptors were gathered from a female donor in good health, enrolled as a control in a pregnancy study.

The chain carries TRBV5-1 and TRBJ2-7; 11 nucleotides agree with TRBD1. The CDR3 sequence is 15 residues long. With V trimmed by 0 bases and J by 4 bases, 3 bases remained unmatched. CDR1 and CDR2 (germline): SGHRS, YFSETQ. In DNA, the CDR3 is TGCGCCAGCAGCTTGGGAGGGACAGGGGGTTACGAGCAGTACTTC. As protein: CASSLGGTGGYEQYF.

Remarks on this clone: One end of the junction is discordant with germline, which a read error may explain. This rearrangement joins TRBV20-1 to TRBJ2-3; the D is unclear. Germline lookup yields CDR1 DFQATT and CDR2 SNEGSKA (reference sequence). CDR3 length: 9 amino acids. As DNA, the CDR3 is TGCAGTGCTAGAGATTTTACCGGTTTT. Protein product: CSARDFTGF.

The rearrangement links TRBV5-1 to TRBJ1-1; 11 nucleotides agree with TRBD1. The ends lost 2 bases at V and 7 bases at J; junction bases unmatched: 13. Looked up from germline, CDR1 is SGHRS and CDR2 is YFSETQ. The CDR3 runs to 17 residues. The CDR3 is CASSFWTGGAGMGEAFF. CDR3 DNA: TGCGCCAGCAGCTTCTGGACAGGGGGCGCAGGTATGGGTGAAGCTTTCTTT.